The T cell receptor beta chain under discussion was sequenced for a study of blood T cell repertoires in COVID-19. Study information: PBMCs, B-cell-depleted T cells, or T cells provided the cDNA or gDNA that made up the material.

Sequenced by immunoSEQ multiplex PCR; TCRdb stores in-frame clones only, minus some. The repertoire holds some 130,000 clones, with around nine tenths as singletons. Looked up from germline, CDR1 is SGHTA and CDR2 is FQGTGA. V was pared by 5 bases and J by 2 bases, with 15 bases between. The CDR3 length is 16 residues. This chain uses TRBV7-3 with TRBJ2-2; maybe TRBD2 (6 bases). Material: peripheral blood. This TCR came from a man aged 60 to 69 with COVID-19, enrolled during active disease. The CDR3 reads CASSPPGVGNTGELFF. CDR3 bases: TGTGCCAGCAGCCCCCCGGGGGTAGGAAACACCGGGGAGCTGTTTTTT. Using reference TRBV7-3 and TRBJ2-2 for the parts outside the CDR3, the full variable domain is GAGVSQTPSNKVTEKGKYVELRCDPISGHTALYWYRQSLGQGPEFLIYFQGTGAADDSGLPNDRFFAVRPEGSVSTLKIQRTERGDSAVYLCASSPPGVGNTGELFFGEGSRLTVL.